There are a few counts of the clone carrying this TCR beta chain. Its antigen is unknown. This sample is part of a study of shared clonotypes between healthy human individuals. V shed 4 bases, J shed 2 bases, and the junction held 4 bases outside the gene matches. CDR3 length: 15 residues. The germline V gene encodes CDR1 LNHDA and CDR2 SQIVND (reference sequence). The study's findings and limits: Sampling covered nothing but blood. Tissue TCR repertoires likely differ from those found in blood. Memory subsets generally showed smaller estimated richness than naive subsets did. Against clonotypes common to all four donors, non-shared ones had lower generation probabilities.

The method was immunoSEQ multiplex PCR; TCRdb's version includes in-frame clones alone and lacks a portion of them. The data hold about 1 million clones, with 65% to 80% observed a single time. The chain carries TRBV19 and TRBJ1-2, with 10 nucleotides matching TRBD1. This clonotype was obtained from a young man in good health. Specimen: memory CD4+ T cells sorted from blood. Subset here: CD45RA-negative fraction. The DNA for the CDR3 is TGTGCCAGTAGTACCGGGACAGGGGTGAACTATGGCTACACCTTC. Its protein is CASSTGTGVNYGYTF.